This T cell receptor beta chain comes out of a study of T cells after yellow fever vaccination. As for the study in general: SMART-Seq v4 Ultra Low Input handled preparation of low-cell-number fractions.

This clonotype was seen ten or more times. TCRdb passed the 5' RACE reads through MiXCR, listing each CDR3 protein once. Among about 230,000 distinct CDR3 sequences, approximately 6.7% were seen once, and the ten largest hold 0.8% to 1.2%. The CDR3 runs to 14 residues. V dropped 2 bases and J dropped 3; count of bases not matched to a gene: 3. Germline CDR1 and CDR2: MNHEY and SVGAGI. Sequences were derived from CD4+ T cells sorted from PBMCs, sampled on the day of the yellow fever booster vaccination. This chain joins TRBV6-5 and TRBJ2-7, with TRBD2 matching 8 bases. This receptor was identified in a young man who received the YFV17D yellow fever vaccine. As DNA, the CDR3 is TGTGCCAGCAGTTACCGGGGGGGCAGCTACGAGCAGTACTTC. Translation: CASSYRGGSYEQYF.